These 23 T cell receptor beta chains came from one sample sequenced in a study of blood T cell repertoires in COVID-19. Generated by immunoSEQ multiplex PCR, the TCRdb table keeps only in-frame clones and is missing some. The table has 150,000 to 250,000 clones, approximately 86% seen once. The sequencing sample was made of PBMCs or T cells enriched from blood (not recorded which). The receptors derive from a woman aged 25 to 39 who had recovered from COVID-19.

The chain is built from TRBV9 and TRBJ2-3, with 11 bases fitting TRBD2. The CDR3 consists of 16 residues. CDR1 and CDR2 (germline): SGDLS, YYNGEE. V lost 1 base and J lost 6; bases outside the gene matches: 7. The CDR3 bases are TGTGCCAGCAGCGTAACCCTAGCGGGAGGAAGGGATACGCAGTATTTT. The encoded protein is CASSVTLAGGRDTQYF.

The chain couples TRBV4-1 to TRBJ1-2; 7 nucleotides match TRBD1. The germline V gene encodes CDR1 MGHRA and CDR2 YSYEKL. The V gene end was trimmed by 1 base and the J gene end by 4 bases; junction bases not matched to a gene: 6. The CDR3 is made up of 15 amino acids. CDR3 in DNA: TGCGCCAGCAGCCAAGCCGCGGGACAGTCCTATGGCTACACCTTC. It yields the protein CASSQAAGQSYGYTF.

The rearrangement links TRBV4-1 to TRBJ1-2; TRBD1 aligns across 9 bases. Trimming removed 4 bases from V and 4 bases from J; junction bases left unmatched: 7. Looked up from germline, CDR1 is MGHRA and CDR2 is YSYEKL. This CDR3 has 15 amino acids. Here the CDR3 DNA reads TGCGCCAGCAGCCCCCAAGAGGGACAGGGCTATGGCTACACCTTC. Its translation: CASSPQEGQGYGYTF.

In this sample, this clone turned up a few times. This chain connects TRBV19 to TRBJ2-3; TRBD2 matches at 8 bases. The ends lost 6 bases at V and 0 bases at J; junction bases unmatched: 5. This CDR3 is built from 15 residues. The germline V gene has CDR1 LNHDA and CDR2 SQIVND (reference sequence). CDR3: CASRGGGSSTDTQYF. In DNA, the CDR3 is TGTGCCAGTAGGGGCGGGGGGTCTAGCACAGATACGCAGTATTTT.

The chain carries TRBV6-1 and TRBJ2-7; 9 bases line up with TRBD1. This CDR3 comprises 14 residues. Germline CDR1 MNHNS, CDR2 SASEGT. V trimming: 2 bases; J trimming: 6 bases; junction bases outside the gene matches: 5. The DNA of the CDR3 is TGTGCCAGCAGTGAAAGGACAGGGGTTGCCGAGCAGTACTTC. Residues: CASSERTGVAEQYF.

V gene TRBV5-1 combines with J gene TRBJ1-6; D remains ambiguous. V was shortened by 2 bases and J by 0 bases, with 9 bases between the two germline ends. The length of the CDR3 is 16 residues. Germline V gives CDR1 SGHRS, CDR2 YFSETQ. The CDR3 DNA follows: TGCGCCAGCAGCTTCAGAGGGAGCTCCTATAATTCACCCCTCCACTTT. Protein sequence: CASSFRGSSYNSPLHF.

The chain couples TRBV5-4 to TRBJ2-1; no reliable D call. Trimming shortened V by 0 bases and J by 0 bases, and 10 bases separated the two germline ends. CDR1 and CDR2 (germline): SGHNT, YYREEE (reference sequence). CDR3 length: 16 residues. CDR3: CASSLDLSGSYNEQFF. The CDR3 nucleotides are TGTGCCAGCAGCTTGGACCTATCAGGCTCCTACAATGAGCAGTTCTTC.

The CDR3 coding sequence is TGTGCCAGCAGTTACTCGAGTGATAATTCACCCCTCCACTTT. Its translation is CASSYSSDNSPLHF. The rearrangement joins TRBV6-5 to TRBJ1-6; D remains ambiguous. V was pared by 0 bases and J by 5 bases, with 5 bases between. Germline V CDR1 and CDR2: MNHEY, SVGAGI. This CDR3 has 14 residues.

The chain joins TRBV5-6 to TRBJ1-5, with D perhaps matching TRBD1 (5 bases). The CDR3 extends over 13 amino acids. Germline-derived CDR1 and CDR2 are SGHDT and YYEEEE. V lost 4 bases to trimming and J lost 1 base, with 6 bases between them. This CDR3 reads CASSRGSNQPQHF. The CDR3 DNA follows: TGTGCCAGCAGCCGGGGGAGCAATCAGCCCCAGCATTTT.

The CDR3 DNA follows: TGTGCCAGCAGCTTAGAGTCCAGGGACTATGGCTACACCTTC. This sequence encodes CASSLESRDYGYTF. V gene TRBV7-2 combines with J gene TRBJ1-2; D perhaps matches TRBD1 (5 bases). Between the trimmed V and J ends, which lost 1 base and 3 bases, there was a span of 9 bases. The CDR3 runs 14 residues. Germline V gene data show CDR1 as SGHTA and CDR2 as FQGNSA.

This chain uses TRBV4-1 with TRBJ2-5; D ambiguous. The ends were cut back, 8 bases at V and 1 base at J, with 17 bases in the middle. CDR3 length equals 15 residues. Per germline, CDR1 MGHRA and CDR2 YSYEKL. This CDR3 is CASSPGVRPQETQYF. The CDR3 DNA follows: TGCGCCAGCTCCCCCGGCGTGAGGCCCCAAGAGACCCAGTACTTC.

This chain links TRBV5-1 with TRBJ1-1; 7 nucleotides align to TRBD1. The length of the CDR3 is 15 residues. V was pared by 0 bases and J by 1 base, with 3 bases of the junction left unmatched. Germline V gene lookup returns CDR1 SGHRS and CDR2 YFSETQ. CDR3 sequence: CASSLEGTANTEAFF. The DNA of the CDR3 is TGCGCCAGCAGCTTGGAGGGGACAGCGAACACTGAAGCTTTCTTT.

The chain is built from TRBV5-1 and TRBJ2-3; D possibly corresponds to TRBD1 (6 bases). V gave up 5 bases and J gave up 8 bases, with 15 bases separating them. Germline V gene lookup returns CDR1 SGHRS and CDR2 YFSETQ. CDR3 length: 13 amino acids. The CDR3 region has the DNA TGCGCCAGCAGGGCAGGACAGCTGGGTACGCAGTATTTT. It yields the protein CASRAGQLGTQYF.

The chain uses TRBV30 and TRBJ1-1; no firm D call. This CDR3 is built from 13 residues. CDR1 and CDR2 from the germline V gene are GTSNPN and SVGIG (reference sequence). The V end lost 1 base, the J end lost 0 bases, and 6 bases lay between the germline ends. The CDR3 is CAWSGSVNTEAFF. The CDR3 nucleotides are TGTGCCTGGAGTGGTTCAGTGAACACTGAAGCTTTCTTT.

In regard to this clone: Germline and junction disagree at one end, which may indicate a read error. This chain joins TRBV14 and TRBJ1-1; TRBD1 matches at 9 bases. This CDR3 spans 16 amino acids. Germline V gene sequence: CDR1 SGHDN, CDR2 FVKESK. Written as DNA, the CDR3 is TGTGCCAGCAGTCAAGAACCGGGACAGGGAGGGCCTGAAGCTTTCTTT. Translating gives CASSQEPGQGGPEAFF.

The chain carries TRBV18 and TRBJ1-1; possibly TRBD1 for D (5 bases). The CDR3 has 13 residues. The V and J ends lost 6 bases and 1 base respectively, with 9 bases between them. Per germline, CDR1 KGHSH and CDR2 LQKENI. The CDR3 is CASSLDRNTEAFF. The CDR3 region has the DNA TGTGCCAGCTCTCTAGACAGGAACACTGAAGCTTTCTTT.

This chain links TRBV7-2 with TRBJ2-1, with D uncertain. Trimming removed 3 bases at V and 5 bases at J, with 11 bases between. CDR3 length: 14 residues. The germline V gene encodes CDR1 SGHTA and CDR2 FQGNSA. This CDR3 is CASSLLDRDNEQFF. DNA of the CDR3: TGTGCCAGCAGCTTGCTAGATCGGGACAATGAGCAGTTCTTC. Filled out from reference TRBV7-2 and TRBJ2-1, the complete variable domain reads GAGVSQSPSNKVTEKGKDVELRCDPISGHTALYWYRQSLGQGLEFLIYFQGNSAPDKSGLPSDRFSAERTGGSVSTLTIQRTQQEDSAVYLCASSLLDRDNEQFFGPGTRLTVL.

This clone was recorded a few times. The chain uses TRBV13 and TRBJ1-1; a weak D match, TRBD1 (6 bases). The CDR3 runs to 17 residues. The ends were cut back, 5 bases at V and 5 bases at J, with 24 bases in the middle. CDR1 and CDR2 (germline): PRHDT, FYEKMQ (reference sequence). The CDR3 DNA sequence: TGTGCCAGCAGCATCTCGTTAGGGGTCCGAAGGGGGACTGAAGCTTTCTTT. Protein: CASSISLGVRRGTEAFF.

The chain links TRBV7-8 to TRBJ2-7; D is unresolved. V was clipped by 3 bases and J by 3 bases, with 6 bases between them. Germline-derived CDR1 and CDR2 are SGHVS and FQNEAQ. The CDR3 has 12 amino acids. DNA for the CDR3: TGTGCCAGCAGCTTTAGTCGCTACGAGCAGTACTTC. Protein product: CASSFSRYEQYF.

Here the CDR3 DNA reads TGTGCCAGCAGCTTAGGGTCAGGGTTAATTGAAAAACTGTTTTTT. Its protein product is CASSLGSGLIEKLFF. The V call is TRBV7-8, the J call TRBJ1-4; possibly TRBD1 for D (5 bases). The germline gives CDR1 SGHVS, CDR2 FQNEAQ. The length of the CDR3 is 15 residues. V lost 1 base and J 7 bases, leaving 13 bases between the germline ends. Drawing the rest from reference TRBV7-8 and TRBJ1-4, the complete variable domain is GAGVSQSPRYKVAKRGQDVALRCDPISGHVSLFWYQQALGQGPEFLTYFQNEAQLDKSGLPSDRFFAERPEGSVSTLKIQRTQQEDSAVYLCASSLGSGLIEKLFFGSGTQLSVL.

The DNA of the CDR3 is TGTGCCACCCAGCGGCCCGGGAGTTCACCCCTCCACTTT. Residues: CATQRPGSSPLHF. The rearrangement links TRBV19 to TRBJ1-6; no firm D call. The CDR3 is 13 amino acids. V lost 10 bases and J 9 bases, leaving 16 bases between the germline ends. The germline V gene has CDR1 LNHDA and CDR2 SQIVND (reference sequence).

The rearrangement uses TRBV4-3 and TRBJ2-1; 10 bases are a match to TRBD2. J gave up 4 bases and V 1 base, and 7 bases lay outside the gene matches. In germline, CDR1 is LGHNA, CDR2 YSLEER. The CDR3 consists of 17 residues. The CDR3 DNA reads TGCGCCAGCAGCCAAGCTCCCACTAGCGGGGATTACAATGAGCAGTTCTTC. Its protein product is CASSQAPTSGDYNEQFF.

This sequence joins TRBV20-1 and TRBJ1-2; tentative D call: TRBD1 (6 bases). Germline loops: CDR1 DFQATT, CDR2 SNEGSKA (reference sequence). The V end was cut by 3 bases, the J end by 11 bases, with 13 bases between. The CDR3 length is 11 residues. CDR3 sequence: CSASSGAQYTF. In DNA, the CDR3 is TGCAGTGCTAGTTCAGGGGCTCAGTACACCTTC.